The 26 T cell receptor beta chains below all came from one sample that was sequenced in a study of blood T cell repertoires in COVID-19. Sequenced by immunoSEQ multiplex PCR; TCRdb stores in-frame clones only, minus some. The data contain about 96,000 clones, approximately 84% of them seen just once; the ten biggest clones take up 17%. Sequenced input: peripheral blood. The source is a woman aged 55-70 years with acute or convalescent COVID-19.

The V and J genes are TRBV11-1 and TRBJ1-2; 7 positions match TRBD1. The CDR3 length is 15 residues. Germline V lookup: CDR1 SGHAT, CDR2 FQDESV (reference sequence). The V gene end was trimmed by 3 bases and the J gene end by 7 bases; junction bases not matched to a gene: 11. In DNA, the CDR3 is TGTGCCAGCAGCTTTAGGGGGGACAGACGGAGTGGCTACACCTTC. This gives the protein CASSFRGDRRSGYTF.

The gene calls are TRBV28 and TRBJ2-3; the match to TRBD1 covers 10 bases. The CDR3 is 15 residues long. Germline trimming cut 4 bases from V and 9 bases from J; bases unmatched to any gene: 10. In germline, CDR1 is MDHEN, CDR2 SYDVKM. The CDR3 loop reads CASSSQTGGAVTQYF. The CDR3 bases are TGTGCCAGCAGTTCGCAGACAGGGGGCGCAGTGACGCAGTATTTT. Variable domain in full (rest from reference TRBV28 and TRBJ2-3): DVKVTQSSRYLVKRTGEKVFLECVQDMDHENMFWYRQDPGLGLRLIYFSYDVKMKEKGDIPEGYSVSREKKERFSLILESASTNQTSMYLCASSSQTGGAVTQYFGPGTRLTVL.

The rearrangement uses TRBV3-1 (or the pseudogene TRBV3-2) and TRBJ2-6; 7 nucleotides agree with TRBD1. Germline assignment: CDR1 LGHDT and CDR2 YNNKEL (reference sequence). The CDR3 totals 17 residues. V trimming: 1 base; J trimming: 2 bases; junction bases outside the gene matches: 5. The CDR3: CASSQAGQLAGANVLTF. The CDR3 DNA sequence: TGTGCCAGCAGCCAAGCGGGACAGCTAGCTGGGGCCAACGTCCTGACTTTC.

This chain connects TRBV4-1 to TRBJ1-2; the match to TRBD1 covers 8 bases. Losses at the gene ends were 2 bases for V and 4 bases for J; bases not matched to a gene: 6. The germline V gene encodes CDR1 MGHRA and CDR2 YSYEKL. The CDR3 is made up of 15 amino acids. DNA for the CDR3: TGCGCCAGCAGCCAAACAGACAGGGGTGGCTATGGCTACACCTTC. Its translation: CASSQTDRGGYGYTF.

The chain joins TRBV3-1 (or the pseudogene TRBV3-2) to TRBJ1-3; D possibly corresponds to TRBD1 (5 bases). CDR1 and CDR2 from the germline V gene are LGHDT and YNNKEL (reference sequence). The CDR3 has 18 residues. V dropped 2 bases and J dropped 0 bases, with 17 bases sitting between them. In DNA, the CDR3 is TGTGCCAGCAGCCAATGGCGGGGCCAACGCAGCTCTGGAAACACCATATATTTT. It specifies CASSQWRGQRSSGNTIYF.

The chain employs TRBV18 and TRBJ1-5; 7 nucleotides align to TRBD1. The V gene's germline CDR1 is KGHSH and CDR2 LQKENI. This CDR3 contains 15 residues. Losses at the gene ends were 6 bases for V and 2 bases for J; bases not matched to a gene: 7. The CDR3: CASSQAGGGNQPQHF. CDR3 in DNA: TGTGCCAGCTCGCAAGCAGGGGGTGGCAATCAGCCCCAGCATTTT.

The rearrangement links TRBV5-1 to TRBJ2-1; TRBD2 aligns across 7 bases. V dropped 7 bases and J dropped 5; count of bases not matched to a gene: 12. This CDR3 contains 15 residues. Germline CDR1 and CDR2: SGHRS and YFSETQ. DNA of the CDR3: TGCGCCAGCGAAAGCTTGTCGGGGGGTGACAATGAGCAGTTCTTC. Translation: CASESLSGGDNEQFF. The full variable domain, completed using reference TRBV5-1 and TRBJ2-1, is KAGVTQTPRYLIKTRGQQVTLSCSPISGHRSVSWYQQTPGQGLQFLFEYFSETQRNKGNFPGRFSGRQFSNSRSEMNVSTLELGDSALYLCASESLSGGDNEQFFGPGTRLTVL.

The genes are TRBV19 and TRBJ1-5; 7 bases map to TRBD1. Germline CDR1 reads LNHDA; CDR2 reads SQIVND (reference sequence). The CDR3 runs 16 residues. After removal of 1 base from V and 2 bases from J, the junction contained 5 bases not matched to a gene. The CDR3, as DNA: TGTGCCAGTAGTATAGTCGGAGGGGGCGGCAATCAGCCCCAGCATTTT. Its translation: CASSIVGGGGNQPQHF.

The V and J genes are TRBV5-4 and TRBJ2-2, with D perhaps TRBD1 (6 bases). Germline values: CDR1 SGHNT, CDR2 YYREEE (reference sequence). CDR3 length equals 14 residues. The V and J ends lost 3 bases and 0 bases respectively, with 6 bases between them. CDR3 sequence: CASSWDTNTGELFF. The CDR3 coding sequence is TGTGCCAGCAGCTGGGACACGAACACCGGGGAGCTGTTTTTT.

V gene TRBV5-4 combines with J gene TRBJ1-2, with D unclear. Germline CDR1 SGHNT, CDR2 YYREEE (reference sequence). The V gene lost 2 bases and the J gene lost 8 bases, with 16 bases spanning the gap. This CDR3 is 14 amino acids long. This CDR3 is CASSFYRVAEGYTF. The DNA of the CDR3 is TGTGCCAGCAGCTTTTACCGGGTGGCAGAGGGCTACACCTTC.

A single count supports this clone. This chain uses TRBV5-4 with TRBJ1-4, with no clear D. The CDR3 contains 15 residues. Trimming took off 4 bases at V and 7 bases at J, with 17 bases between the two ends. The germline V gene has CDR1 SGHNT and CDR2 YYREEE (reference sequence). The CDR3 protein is CASSRRGARSEKLFF. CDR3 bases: TGTGCCAGCAGCCGCCGCGGTGCTAGGAGTGAAAAACTGTTTTTT.

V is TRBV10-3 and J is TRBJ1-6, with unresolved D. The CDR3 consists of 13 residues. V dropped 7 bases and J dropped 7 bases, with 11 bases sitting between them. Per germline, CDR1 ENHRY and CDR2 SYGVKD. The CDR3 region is CAINMVENSPLHF. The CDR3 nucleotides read TGTGCCATCAATATGGTCGAGAATTCACCCCTCCACTTT.

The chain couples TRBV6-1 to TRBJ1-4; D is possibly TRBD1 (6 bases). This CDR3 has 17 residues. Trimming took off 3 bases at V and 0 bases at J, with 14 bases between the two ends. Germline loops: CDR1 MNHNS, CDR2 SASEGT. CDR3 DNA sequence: TGTGCCAGCAGTGAGTGGAGGGGGGGATCAACTAATGAAAAACTGTTTTTT. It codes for CASSEWRGGSTNEKLFF.

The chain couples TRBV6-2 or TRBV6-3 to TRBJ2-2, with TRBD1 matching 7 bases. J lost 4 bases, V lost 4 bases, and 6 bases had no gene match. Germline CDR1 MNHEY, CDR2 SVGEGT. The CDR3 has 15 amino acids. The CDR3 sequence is CASSSATGFTGELFF. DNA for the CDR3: TGTGCCAGCAGTTCCGCGACAGGGTTCACCGGGGAGCTGTTTTTT.

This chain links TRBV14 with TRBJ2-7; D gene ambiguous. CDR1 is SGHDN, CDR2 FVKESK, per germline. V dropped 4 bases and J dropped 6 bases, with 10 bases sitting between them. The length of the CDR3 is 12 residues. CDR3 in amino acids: CASSPSAREQYF. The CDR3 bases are TGTGCCAGCAGCCCATCTGCGCGCGAGCAGTACTTC.

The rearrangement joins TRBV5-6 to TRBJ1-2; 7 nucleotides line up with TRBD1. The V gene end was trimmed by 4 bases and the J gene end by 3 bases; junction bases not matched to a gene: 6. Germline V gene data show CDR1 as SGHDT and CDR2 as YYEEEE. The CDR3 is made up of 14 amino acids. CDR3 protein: CASSNTGTDYGYTF. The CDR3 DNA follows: TGTGCCAGCAGCAATACCGGGACAGACTATGGCTACACCTTC.

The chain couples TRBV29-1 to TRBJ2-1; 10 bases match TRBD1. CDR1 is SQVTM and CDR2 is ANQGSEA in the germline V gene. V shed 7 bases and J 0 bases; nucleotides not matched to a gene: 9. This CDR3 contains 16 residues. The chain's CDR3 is CSDLTGGLSSYNEQFF. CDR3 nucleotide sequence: TGCAGCGACCTGACAGGGGGCCTGAGCTCCTACAATGAGCAGTTCTTC.

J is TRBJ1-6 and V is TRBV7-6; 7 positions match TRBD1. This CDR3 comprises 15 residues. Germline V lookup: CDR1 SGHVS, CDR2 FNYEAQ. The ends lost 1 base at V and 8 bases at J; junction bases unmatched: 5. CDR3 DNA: TGTGCCAGCAGCTTAGAGGGGACAGTTGATTCACCCCTCCACTTT. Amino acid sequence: CASSLEGTVDSPLHF.

The CDR3: CASILGGIQGANYGYTF. The CDR3 nucleotides are TGTGCCAGCATCCTAGGGGGCATTCAAGGGGCCAACTATGGCTACACCTTC. The gene calls are TRBV28 and TRBJ1-2, with 7 bases that match TRBD1. Germline V gene lookup returns CDR1 MDHEN and CDR2 SYDVKM. J gave up 2 bases and V 7 bases, and 16 bases lay outside the gene matches. The CDR3 loop spans 17 amino acids.

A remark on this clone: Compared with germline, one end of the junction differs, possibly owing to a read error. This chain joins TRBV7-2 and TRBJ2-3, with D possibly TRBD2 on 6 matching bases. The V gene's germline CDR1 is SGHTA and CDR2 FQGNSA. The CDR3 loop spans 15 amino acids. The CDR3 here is CASSLPTSHTDTQYF. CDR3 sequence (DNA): TGTGCCAGTAGCTTACCGACTAGTCACACAGATACGCAGTATTTT. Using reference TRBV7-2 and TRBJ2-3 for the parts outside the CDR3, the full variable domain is GAGVSQSPSNKVTEKGKDVELRCDPISGHTALYWYRQSLGQGLEFLIYFQGNSAPDKSGLPSDRFSAERTGGSVSTLTIQRTQQEDSAVYLCASSLPTSHTDTQYFGPGTRLTVL.

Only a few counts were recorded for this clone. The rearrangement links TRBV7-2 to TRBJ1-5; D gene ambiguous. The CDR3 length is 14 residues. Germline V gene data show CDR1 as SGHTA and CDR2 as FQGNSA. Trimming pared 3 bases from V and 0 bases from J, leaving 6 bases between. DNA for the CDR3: TGTGCCAGCAGCTTTCAGCGTAGCAATCAGCCCCAGCATTTT. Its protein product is CASSFQRSNQPQHF.

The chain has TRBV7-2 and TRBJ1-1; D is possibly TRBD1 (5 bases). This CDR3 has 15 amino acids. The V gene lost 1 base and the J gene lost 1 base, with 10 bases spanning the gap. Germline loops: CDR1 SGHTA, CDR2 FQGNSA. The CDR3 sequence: CASSLVAGQNTEAFF. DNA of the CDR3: TGTGCCAGCAGCTTAGTAGCAGGACAGAACACTGAAGCTTTCTTT.

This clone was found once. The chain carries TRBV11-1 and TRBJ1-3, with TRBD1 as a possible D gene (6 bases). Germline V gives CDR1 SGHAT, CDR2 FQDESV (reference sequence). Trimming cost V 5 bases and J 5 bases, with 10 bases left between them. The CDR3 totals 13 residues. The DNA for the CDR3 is TGTGCCAGCAGCCGCGACAGGCGAAACACCATATATTTT. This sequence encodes CASSRDRRNTIYF.

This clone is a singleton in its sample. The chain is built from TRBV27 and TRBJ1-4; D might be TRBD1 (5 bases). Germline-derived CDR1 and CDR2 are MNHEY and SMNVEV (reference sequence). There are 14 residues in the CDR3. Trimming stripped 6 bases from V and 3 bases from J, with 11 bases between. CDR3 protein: CASRRQTPNEKLFF. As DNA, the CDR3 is TGTGCCAGCAGGAGACAGACGCCTAATGAAAAACTGTTTTTT.

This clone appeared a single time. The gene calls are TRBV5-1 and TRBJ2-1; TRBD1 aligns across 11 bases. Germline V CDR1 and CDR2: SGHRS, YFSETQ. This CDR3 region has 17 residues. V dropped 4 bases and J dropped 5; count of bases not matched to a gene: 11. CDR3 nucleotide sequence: TGCGCCAGCAGCGACCCCCATGGGACAGGGGGACACAATGAGCAGTTCTTC. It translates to CASSDPHGTGGHNEQFF. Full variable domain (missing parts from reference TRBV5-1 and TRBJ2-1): KAGVTQTPRYLIKTRGQQVTLSCSPISGHRSVSWYQQTPGQGLQFLFEYFSETQRNKGNFPGRFSGRQFSNSRSEMNVSTLELGDSALYLCASSDPHGTGGHNEQFFGPGTRLTVL.

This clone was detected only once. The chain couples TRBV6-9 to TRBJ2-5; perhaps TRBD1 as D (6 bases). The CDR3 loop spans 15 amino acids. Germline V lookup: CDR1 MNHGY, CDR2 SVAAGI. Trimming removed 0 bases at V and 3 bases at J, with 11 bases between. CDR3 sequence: CASSYSAGVKETQYF. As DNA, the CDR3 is TGTGCCAGCAGTTATTCGGCAGGGGTAAAAGAGACCCAGTACTTC.